Each of the 13 T cell receptor beta chains below was sequenced from the same sample in a study of regulatory T cells in long-lasting Graves disease. Arm-PCR of CDR3 regions with iRepertoire HTBI primers generated TCR beta libraries. A single record per CDR3 protein comes from TCRdb applying MiXCR to the multiplex PCR reads. The sample has approximately 400,000 distinct CDR3 sequences, roughly a quarter seen once; the top ten hold about a quarter. Indicated time point: persistent/refractory GD, antithyroid drugs over 5 years with positive TRAb. From RNA extracted from PBMCs, the TCR library was made. Sequencing used peripheral blood mononuclear cells (PBMCs), obtained when the disease was refractory, from a patient treated with antithyroid drugs. The receptors shown here come from a female donor with Graves disease.

This clonotype turned up a few times. The rearrangement links TRBV4-1 to TRBJ1-2; no firm D call. V was clipped by 4 bases and J by 1 base, with 13 bases between them. Germline V gene sequence: CDR1 MGHRA, CDR2 YSYEKL. This CDR3 comprises 15 residues. CDR3 sequence reads: CASSPQLGNNYGYTF. In DNA, the CDR3 is TGCGCCAGCAGCCCGCAACTGGGGAATAACTATGGCTACACCTTC.

This clonotype showed up just a few times. CDR3 amino acids: CASSSIVPGHRAASGANVLTF. The CDR3 nucleotides read TGTGCCAGCAGCTCGATTGTGCCTGGACACCGAGCAGCCTCTGGGGCCAACGTCCTGACTTTC. The chain is built from TRBV7-9 and TRBJ2-6, with D perhaps matching TRBD1 (5 bases). In germline, CDR1 is SEHNR, CDR2 FQNEAQ (reference sequence). This CDR3 is 21 amino acids long. V lost 4 bases and J 0 bases, leaving 25 bases between the germline ends.

This clonotype was detected many times. J is TRBJ2-5 and V is TRBV7-8, with unresolved D. The CDR3 loop spans 15 amino acids. CDR1 SGHVS and CDR2 FQNEAQ come from the germline V gene. V lost 1 base and J lost 2, with 11 bases in between. CDR3 DNA sequence: TGTGCCAGCAGCTTAGTGGGCCAGCCGCAAGAGACCCAGTACTTC. As protein: CASSLVGQPQETQYF.

This clonotype was seen a handful of times. V and J are TRBV20-1 and TRBJ2-2; D gene uncertain. The V gene's germline CDR1 is DFQATT and CDR2 SNEGSKA (reference sequence). CDR3 length equals 17 residues. The V and J ends lost 3 bases and 5 bases respectively, with 22 bases between them. CDR3 in DNA: TGCAGTGCTAGGAAGGCCCGAGACGCTACCCGGACCGGGGAGCTGTTTTTT. It is translated as CSARKARDATRTGELFF.

This clonotype was seen a handful of times. The chain joins TRBV28 to TRBJ2-1; D gene ambiguous. The ends were cut back, 6 bases at V and 0 bases at J, with 9 bases in the middle. The CDR3 totals 14 residues. Looked up from germline, CDR1 is MDHEN and CDR2 is SYDVKM. In nucleotides, the CDR3 is TGTGCCAGCAGCCCCAGAGACTCCTACAATGAGCAGTTCTTC. Amino acid sequence: CASSPRDSYNEQFF. Combining the CDR3 with reference TRBV28 and TRBJ2-1 gives the whole variable domain DVKVTQSSRYLVKRTGEKVFLECVQDMDHENMFWYRQDPGLGLRLIYFSYDVKMKEKGDIPEGYSVSREKKERFSLILESASTNQTSMYLCASSPRDSYNEQFFGPGTRLTVL.

This clonotype appeared many times. The gene calls are TRBV9 and TRBJ2-5; possible D gene TRBD2, 6 bases. CDR1 is SGDLS, CDR2 YYNGEE, per germline. Trimming cost V 6 bases and J 2 bases, with 11 bases left between them. The CDR3 length is 13 residues. The CDR3 bases are TGTGCCAGCAACATCGGGGGACAAGAGACCCAGTACTTC. It encodes CASNIGGQETQYF. Looking up the rest from reference TRBV9 and TRBJ2-5 gives the full variable domain: DSGVTQTPKHLITATGQRVTLRCSPRSGDLSVYWYQQSLDQGLQFLIQYYNGEERAKGNILERFSAQQFPDLHSELNLSSLELGDSALYFCASNIGGQETQYFGPGTRLLVL.

This clonotype showed up just a few times. The gene calls are TRBV9 and TRBJ2-5, with D tentatively TRBD2 (6 bases). The CDR3 runs 15 residues. Trimming took 1 base from V and 5 from J, leaving 15 bases between them. Germline V lookup: CDR1 SGDLS, CDR2 YYNGEE. The CDR3 region is CASSVHPGVEETQYF. The DNA for the CDR3 is TGTGCCAGCAGCGTACACCCGGGAGTCGAGGAGACCCAGTACTTC.

This clonotype was seen many times. The CDR3 nucleotides read TGTGCCAGCAGTGATCTACGGAGCTCCTATAATTCACCCCTCCACTTT. Translated, it gives CASSDLRSSYNSPLHF. This chain uses TRBV2 with TRBJ1-6; D call uncertain. This CDR3 has 16 residues. V gave up 3 bases and J gave up 0 bases, with 9 bases separating them. Germline V gene sequence: CDR1 SNHLY, CDR2 FYNNEI.

V gene TRBV6-1 combines with J gene TRBJ1-4; no firm D call. This CDR3 spans 17 amino acids. Trimming left V 6 bases short and J 0 bases short, with 17 bases between. Germline lookup yields CDR1 MNHNS and CDR2 SASEGT. In DNA form, the CDR3 reads TGTGCCAGCAGGGCGGGGAGGGAGACTGCAACTAATGAAAAACTGTTTTTT. Encoded protein: CASRAGRETATNEKLFF.

The J gene is TRBJ2-5, the V gene TRBV14; possible D gene TRBD2, 6 bases. Germline-derived CDR1 and CDR2 are SGHDN and FVKESK. Between the trimmed V and J ends, which lost 4 bases and 4 bases, there was a span of 19 bases. The length of the CDR3 is 16 residues. The CDR3 spells CASSLHGGITRETQYF. CDR3 sequence (DNA): TGTGCCAGCAGCCTTCATGGCGGGATAACACGAGAGACCCAGTACTTC.

The chain joins TRBV6-1 to TRBJ2-5; TRBD1 aligns across 8 bases. This CDR3 is built from 17 residues. Losses at the gene ends were 6 bases for V and 2 bases for J; bases not matched to a gene: 14. CDR1 is MNHNS, CDR2 SASEGT, per germline. CDR3 DNA sequence: TGTGCCAGCAGCAACCATGACAGGGGATCTCCACAAGAGACCCAGTACTTC. Its protein is CASSNHDRGSPQETQYF.

This clonotype was observed a few times. The chain joins TRBV19 to TRBJ2-5, with TRBD2 as a possible D gene (7 bases). This CDR3 is 12 amino acids long. CDR1 LNHDA and CDR2 SQIVND come from the germline V gene (reference sequence). Between the trimmed V and J ends, which lost 7 bases and 5 bases, there was a span of 11 bases. The CDR3 sequence: CASTGGGETQYF. CDR3 bases: TGTGCCAGTACCGGCGGGGGCGAGACCCAGTACTTC.

The rearrangement uses TRBV2 and TRBJ2-3; 7 bases line up with TRBD2. Germline V CDR1 and CDR2: SNHLY, FYNNEI. The CDR3 contains 16 residues. V shed 6 bases and J 1 base; nucleotides not matched to a gene: 10. This CDR3 is CASRGLLARGTDTQYF. CDR3 coding DNA: TGTGCCAGCAGAGGCTTACTAGCGCGGGGCACAGATACGCAGTATTTT. Looking up the rest from reference TRBV2 and TRBJ2-3 gives the full variable domain: EPEVTQTPSHQVTQMGQEVILRCVPISNHLYFYWYRQILGQKVEFLVSFYNNEISEKSEIFDDQFSVERPDGSNFTLKIRSTKLEDSAMYFCASRGLLARGTDTQYFGPGTRLTVL.